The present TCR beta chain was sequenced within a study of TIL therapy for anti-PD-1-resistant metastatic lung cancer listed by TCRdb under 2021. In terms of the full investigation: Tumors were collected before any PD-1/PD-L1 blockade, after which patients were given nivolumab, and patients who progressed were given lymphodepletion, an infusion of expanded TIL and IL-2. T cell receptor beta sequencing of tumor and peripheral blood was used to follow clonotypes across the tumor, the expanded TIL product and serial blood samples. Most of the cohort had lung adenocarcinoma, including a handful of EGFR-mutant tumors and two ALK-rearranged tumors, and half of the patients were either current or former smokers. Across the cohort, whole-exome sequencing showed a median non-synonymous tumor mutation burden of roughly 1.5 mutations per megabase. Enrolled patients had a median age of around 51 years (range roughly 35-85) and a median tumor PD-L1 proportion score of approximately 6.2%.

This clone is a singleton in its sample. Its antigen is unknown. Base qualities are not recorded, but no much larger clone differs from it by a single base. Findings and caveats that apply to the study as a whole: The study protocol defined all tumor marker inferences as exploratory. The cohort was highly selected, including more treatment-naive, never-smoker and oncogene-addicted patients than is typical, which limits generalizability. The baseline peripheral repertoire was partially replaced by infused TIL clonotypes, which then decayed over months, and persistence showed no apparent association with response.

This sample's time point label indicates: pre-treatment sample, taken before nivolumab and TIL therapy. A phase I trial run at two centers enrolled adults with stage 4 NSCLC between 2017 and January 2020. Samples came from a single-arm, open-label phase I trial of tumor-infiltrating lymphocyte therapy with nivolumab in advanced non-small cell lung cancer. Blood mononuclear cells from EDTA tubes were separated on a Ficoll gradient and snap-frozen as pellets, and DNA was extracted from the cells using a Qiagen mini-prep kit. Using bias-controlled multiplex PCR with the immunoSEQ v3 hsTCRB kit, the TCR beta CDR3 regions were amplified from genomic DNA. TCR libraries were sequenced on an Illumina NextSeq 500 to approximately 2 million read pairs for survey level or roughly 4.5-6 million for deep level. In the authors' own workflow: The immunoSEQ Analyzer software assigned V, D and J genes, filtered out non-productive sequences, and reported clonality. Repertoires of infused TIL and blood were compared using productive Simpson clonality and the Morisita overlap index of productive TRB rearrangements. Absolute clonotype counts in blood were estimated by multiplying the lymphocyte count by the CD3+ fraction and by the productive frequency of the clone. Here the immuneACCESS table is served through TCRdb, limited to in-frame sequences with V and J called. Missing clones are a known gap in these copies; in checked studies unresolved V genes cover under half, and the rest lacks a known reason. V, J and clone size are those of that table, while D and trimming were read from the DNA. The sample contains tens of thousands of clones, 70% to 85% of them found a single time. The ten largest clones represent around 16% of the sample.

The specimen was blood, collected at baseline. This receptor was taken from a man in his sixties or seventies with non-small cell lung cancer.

The CDR3 in this case is CASSMRGRNYGYTF. The DNA reads as follows: TGTGCCAGTAGTATGAGGGGGCGCAACTATGGCTACACCTTC. The rearranged chain carries TRBV19 and TRBJ1-2, and TRBD1 matches 7 of the central bases. CDR1 and CDR2 (LNHDA, SQIVND) derive from the germline V gene (reference sequence). The junction shows trimming of 3 bases on V and 2 bases on J, and the gene matches do not reach 3 bases of it. Measured from the cysteine to the phenylalanine, the CDR3 is 14 residues long. The kept DNA is CDR3 alone, 42 bases in frame from the first base. The full variable domain, with segments outside the CDR3 supplied by the reference TRBV19 and TRBJ1-2 proteins, appears as DGGITQSPKYLFRKEGQNVTLSCEQNLNHDAMYWYRQDPGQGLRLIYYSQIVNDFQKGDIAEGYSVSREKKESFPLTVTSAQKNPTAFYLCASSMRGRNYGYTFGSGTRLTVV.